This entry lists 7 T cell receptor beta chains sequenced from one sample in a study of blood T cell repertoires in COVID-19. Profiled with immunoSEQ multiplex PCR; TCRdb holds only in-frame clones, not every one. The table has approximately 360,000 clones, around 86% seen once. Sequencing input: PBMCs or T cells enriched from blood (not recorded which). Source of these receptors: a woman aged 45-60 years who had recovered from COVID-19.

The V call is TRBV5-1, the J call TRBJ1-2; possibly TRBD1 for D (5 bases). The V end lost 7 bases, the J end lost 5 bases, and 15 bases lay between the germline ends. Germline V lookup: CDR1 SGHRS, CDR2 YFSETQ. The CDR3 loop spans 13 amino acids. The CDR3 coding sequence is TGCGCCAGCTCCCCGGGGGGGGAATATGGCTACACCTTC. Protein sequence: CASSPGGEYGYTF.

The genes are TRBV6-5 and TRBJ2-1, with D possibly being TRBD2 (5 bases). V lost 0 bases and J lost 8, with 8 bases in between. The germline gives CDR1 MNHEY, CDR2 SVGAGI. This CDR3 contains 13 residues. In DNA, the CDR3 is TGTGCCAGCAGTTACTCGACCGGGGATGAGCAGTTCTTC. Translation gives CASSYSTGDEQFF.

This chain uses TRBV7-2 with TRBJ1-5; no definite D call. Germline V lookup: CDR1 SGHTA, CDR2 FQGNSA. Trimming took 4 bases from V and 5 from J, leaving 6 bases between them. There are 12 residues in the CDR3. This chain's CDR3 is CASSSGDQPQHF. The DNA for the CDR3 is TGTGCCAGCAGCTCCGGGGATCAGCCCCAGCATTTT.

V gene TRBV9 combines with J gene TRBJ2-1, with 10 bases identical to TRBD2. The germline gives CDR1 SGDLS, CDR2 YYNGEE. Trimming removed 0 bases from V and 6 bases from J; junction bases left unmatched: 3. This CDR3 comprises 15 residues. The CDR3 nucleotides read TGTGCCAGCAGCGTAGCCCCTAGCGGGAGCAATGAGCAGTTCTTC. Residues: CASSVAPSGSNEQFF.

This CDR3 is CASSESGTGQHF. The CDR3 bases are TGTGCCAGCAGTGAATCTGGAACGGGCCAGCATTTT. The gene calls are TRBV6-1 and TRBJ1-5; D uncertain. The CDR3 contains 12 residues. Germline lookup yields CDR1 MNHNS and CDR2 SASEGT. Trimming removed 2 bases from V and 12 bases from J, with 11 bases in between.

V gene TRBV30 combines with J gene TRBJ1-2, with D hard to call. The CDR3 is 13 amino acids. Trimming cost V 3 bases and J 2 bases, with 10 bases left between them. Germline V gene lookup returns CDR1 GTSNPN and CDR2 SVGIG (reference sequence). CDR3 bases: TGTGCCTGGAGGGTTCAGGCCAACTATGGCTACACCTTC. Translation: CAWRVQANYGYTF.

V is TRBV12-5 and J is TRBJ2-1; 8 nucleotides agree with TRBD1. This CDR3 region has 17 residues. CDR1 is LGHNT, CDR2 FRNRAP, per germline. V lost 2 bases, J lost 2 bases, and 8 bases stayed unmatched. The CDR3 loop reads CASGLLAGTGTYNEQFF. In DNA, the CDR3 is TGTGCTAGTGGTTTGCTAGCCGGGACAGGAACCTACAATGAGCAGTTCTTC.